The rows below give T cell receptor beta chains drawn from one sample of a study of blood T cell repertoires in COVID-19. Only in-frame clones appear in the TCRdb table, and some are missing; sequencing was by immunoSEQ multiplex PCR. The sample comprises some 700,000 clones, around 90% of which are singletons, and about 0.26% rests with the top ten. The specimen sequenced was peripheral blood. These TCRs come from a woman aged 18-29 years with acute or convalescent COVID-19. CDR3s leave out the opening cysteine and the closing phenylalanine or tryptophan.

j_call: TRBJ2-7
v_call: TRBV15
cdr3_aa: ATSTIRTGGYEQY

j_call: TRBJ1-6
v_call: TRBV9
cdr3_aa: ASSANRGSYNSPLH

j_call: TRBJ2-3
v_call: TRBV4-3
cdr3_aa: ASSQGQGRTDTQY

j_call: TRBJ2-1
v_call: TRBV7-3
cdr3_aa: ASSLTFLAADEQF

j_call: TRBJ2-7
v_call: TRBV10-3
cdr3_aa: ASRGGDYEQY

j_call: TRBJ2-7
v_call: TRBV6-2/TRBV6-3
cdr3_aa: ASSRTGTDSYEQY

j_call: TRBJ2-3
v_call: TRBV19
cdr3_aa: ASSIRGSSTDTQY

j_call: TRBJ1-2
v_call: TRBV3-1/TRBV3-2
cdr3_aa: ASSQIDTAGYT

j_call: TRBJ1-2
v_call: TRBV9
cdr3_aa: ASSVVEQYGYT

j_call: TRBJ1-1
v_call: TRBV4-2
cdr3_aa: ASSQDFARGNTEAF

j_call: TRBJ1-5
v_call: TRBV5-6
cdr3_aa: ASSQGQGIGNQPQH

j_call: TRBJ1-2
v_call: TRBV7-2
cdr3_aa: ASSLAGRGVAGYT

j_call: TRBJ1-2
v_call: TRBV12-3/TRBV12-4
cdr3_aa: ASSSRGPRGYT

j_call: TRBJ1-2
v_call: TRBV7-3
cdr3_aa: ASSLTSTGGQYGYT

j_call: TRBJ2-1
v_call: TRBV20-1
cdr3_aa: SASSGVPSYNEQF

j_call: TRBJ2-1
v_call: TRBV10-3
cdr3_aa: AISGGTGRVRGEQF

j_call: TRBJ2-5
v_call: TRBV5-5
cdr3_aa: ASSLELQETQY

j_call: TRBJ2-7
v_call: TRBV5-6
cdr3_aa: ASSPGTSGAHSYEQY

j_call: TRBJ1-6
v_call: TRBV7-2
cdr3_aa: ASSTTPGQSFYNSPLH

j_call: TRBJ1-2
v_call: TRBV6-4
cdr3_aa: ASSEEGASSYGYT

j_call: TRBJ2-3
v_call: TRBV6-1
cdr3_aa: ASSEPGGTDTQY

j_call: TRBJ1-6
v_call: TRBV24-1
cdr3_aa: ATSDLWGGKRNSPLH

j_call: TRBJ1-2
v_call: TRBV15
cdr3_aa: ATSRVGREGYT

j_call: TRBJ1-1
v_call: TRBV2
cdr3_aa: ASDRNTEAF